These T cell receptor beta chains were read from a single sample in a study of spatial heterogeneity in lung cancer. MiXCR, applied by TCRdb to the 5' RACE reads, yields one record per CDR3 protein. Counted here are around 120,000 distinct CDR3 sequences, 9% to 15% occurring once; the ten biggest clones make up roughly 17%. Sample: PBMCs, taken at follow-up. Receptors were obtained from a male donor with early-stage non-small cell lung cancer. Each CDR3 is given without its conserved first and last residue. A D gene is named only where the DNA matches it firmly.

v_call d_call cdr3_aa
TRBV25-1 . ASSHAGIYTDTQY
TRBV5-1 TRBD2 ASSLDSGAYNEQF
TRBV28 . ASRAGYQPQH
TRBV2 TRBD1 ASRGTGRVNSPLH
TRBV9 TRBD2 ASSVDSGGGRETQY
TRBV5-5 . ASRRELSNQPQH
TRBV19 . ASNTGDTQY
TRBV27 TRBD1 ASSFGDRYNEQF
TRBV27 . ASSWGFAASNTEAF
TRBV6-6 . ASSYSWPGQDLYSNQPQH
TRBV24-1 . ATSITGRNQPQH
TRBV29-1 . SVGRWNEQF
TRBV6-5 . ASRETANYGYT
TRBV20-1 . SAPPRRFTDTQY
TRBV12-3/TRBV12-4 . ASSLGLKNQPQH
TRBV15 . ATSRGGTEQF
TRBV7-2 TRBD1 ASSRDRGPGTHEQF
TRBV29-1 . SVRDKETQY
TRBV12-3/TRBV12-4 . ASSLDTNEQF
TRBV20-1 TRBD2 SASGGIAGTTDTQY
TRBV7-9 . ASSLAGRALSVNTEAF
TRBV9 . ASSAPRETQY
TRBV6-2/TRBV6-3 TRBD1 ASSFPPGRGRFEQY
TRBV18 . ASSPPSAANYGYT
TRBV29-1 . SVAHGKGIQY
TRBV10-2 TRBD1 ASSEDRAKIH
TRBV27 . ASSLESNQPQH
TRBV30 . AWSLDRTSTDTQY
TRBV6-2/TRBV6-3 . ASSYPTYEQY
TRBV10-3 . AISASRGKASEAF
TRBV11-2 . ASSPTDGASYEQY
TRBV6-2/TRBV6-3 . ASRRQASGNTIY
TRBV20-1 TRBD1 SASYGTARGAF
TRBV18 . ASSPSDIPHTEAF
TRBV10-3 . AISRTERNEQF
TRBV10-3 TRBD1 AISAGTDNQPQH
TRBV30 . AWITGAGNSPLH
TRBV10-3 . AISRDGEDTQY
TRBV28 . ASSLQGSYNEQF
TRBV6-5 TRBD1 ASKDRGPNYGYT
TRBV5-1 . ASSSGSLSGRTAD
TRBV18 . ASSPGLQMTTTNEKLF
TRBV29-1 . SVAYRDGNTIY
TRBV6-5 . ASSYTGGFGETQY
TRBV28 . ASSLLAINEQY
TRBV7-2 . ASSLARADYEQF
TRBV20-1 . SARMDDRGPEAF
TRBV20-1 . SARWTHNEQF